The 26 T cell receptor beta chains listed next were all sequenced from one sample in a study of CD8+CD57+ T cells in acquired aplastic anemia. The study profiled TCR beta VDJ and CDR3 using genomic DNA as template. TCRdb re-called the reads through MiXCR, storing one row per CDR3 protein. The data show some 150,000 distinct CDR3 sequences, roughly 54% seen once. Sequencing was done on patients that had shown CD8+CD57+ cell expansion by flow cytometry. Input material: sorted CD4+, CD8+, or CD8+CD57+ T cells (not recorded which) from PBMCs. These receptors all stem from a human donor with aplastic anemia.

This clonotype was counted ten times or more. The chain carries TRBV19 and TRBJ1-5, with a weak D call TRBD1 (5 bases). From germline, CDR1 is LNHDA and CDR2 SQIVND (reference sequence). This CDR3 region has 16 residues. Trimming removed 3 bases from V and 1 base from J, with 13 bases in between. The CDR3 DNA follows: TGTGCCAGTAGTATGGAACAGGAAGGGAGCAATCAGCCCCAGCATTTT. This sequence encodes CASSMEQEGSNQPQHF.

This rearrangement joins TRBV7-6 to TRBJ1-6, with TRBD1 matching 8 bases. This CDR3 region has 16 residues. The germline V gene encodes CDR1 SGHVS and CDR2 FNYEAQ. V trimming: 1 base; J trimming: 8 bases; junction bases outside the gene matches: 7. CDR3 in amino acids: CASSLEAGGMDSPLHF. CDR3 nucleotides: TGTGCCAGCAGCTTAGAGGCAGGGGGCATGGATTCACCCCTCCACTTT.

The V and J genes are TRBV20-1 and TRBJ1-1, with unresolved D. The CDR3 spans 13 residues. V shed 6 bases and J shed 4 bases, with 15 bases lying between them. Germline lookup yields CDR1 DFQATT and CDR2 SNEGSKA (reference sequence). In nucleotides, the CDR3 is TGCAGTGCGTCTGCAGGTGGGGTCACTGAAGCTTTCTTT. Translated: CSASAGGVTEAFF.

The chain recombines TRBV24-1 with TRBJ1-1; a weak D match, TRBD1 (5 bases). V lost 11 bases, J lost 3 bases, and 21 bases lay in between. Germline CDR1 reads KGHDR; CDR2 reads SFDVKD. The CDR3 has 15 amino acids. The CDR3 DNA reads TGTGCCATTGTGGGACGGTGGGTAATGGACACTGAAGCTTTCTTT. Amino acids: CAIVGRWVMDTEAFF.

The gene calls are TRBV7-9 and TRBJ1-6, with D unresolved. With 3 bases removed from V and 7 bases from J, the gap between germline ends came to 10 bases. Germline V gene data show CDR1 as SEHNR and CDR2 as FQNEAQ (reference sequence). The CDR3 spans 14 residues. In DNA form, the CDR3 reads TGTGCCAGCAGCTTGGGAGTGGTGAATTCACCCCTCCACTTT. This translates into CASSLGVVNSPLHF.

This clonotype showed up just once. This rearrangement joins TRBV7-8 to TRBJ2-5; the D is unclear. Germline V gene data show CDR1 as SGHVS and CDR2 as FQNEAQ. Trimming stripped 5 bases from V and 4 bases from J, with 5 bases between. The CDR3 is 11 amino acids. The CDR3 here is CASSAAETQYF. CDR3 nucleotide sequence: TGTGCCAGCAGCGCAGCAGAGACCCAGTACTTC. Full variable domain (outside the CDR3, taken from reference TRBV7-8 and TRBJ2-5): GAGVSQSPRYKVAKRGQDVALRCDPISGHVSLFWYQQALGQGPEFLTYFQNEAQLDKSGLPSDRFFAERPEGSVSTLKIQRTQQEDSAVYLCASSAAETQYFGPGTRLLVL.

The rearrangement joins TRBV15 to TRBJ2-7; D tentatively fits TRBD1 or TRBD2 (6 bases each). The CDR3 is 15 amino acids. Germline lookup yields CDR1 LNHNV and CDR2 YYDKDF (reference sequence). V shed 5 bases and J shed 3 bases, with 17 bases lying between them. CDR3 in amino acids: CATSSRGAARYEQYF. In nucleotides, the CDR3 is TGTGCCACCAGCTCTAGGGGGGCCGCCCGCTACGAGCAGTACTTC.

This clonotype was detected ten times or more. The rearrangement uses TRBV12-3 or TRBV12-4 and TRBJ2-1; D not resolved. The CDR3 runs 14 residues. The V end lost 5 bases, the J end lost 4 bases, and 12 bases lay between the germline ends. In DNA, the CDR3 is TGTGCCAGCAGTCCCCTGGCTGCATACAATGAGCAGTTCTTC. The encoded protein is CASSPLAAYNEQFF.

This clonotype was seen only a few times. This sequence joins TRBV19 and TRBJ2-3; tentatively, D is TRBD2 (6 bases). The CDR3 loop spans 15 amino acids. Trimming pared 4 bases from V and 3 bases from J, leaving 14 bases between. Germline assignment: CDR1 LNHDA and CDR2 SQIVND (reference sequence). CDR3 amino acids: CASSTTGVVTDTQYF. The DNA of the CDR3 is TGTGCCAGTAGTACGACGGGGGTGGTAACAGATACGCAGTATTTT.

The chain employs TRBV7-7 and TRBJ2-5; D perhaps matches TRBD2 (6 bases). V was pared by 1 base and J by 4 bases, with 10 bases between. The CDR3 totals 14 residues. In germline, CDR1 is SSHAT, CDR2 FNYEAQ (reference sequence). The CDR3 region has the DNA TGTGCCAGCAGCTTAGGCGGGATGGCAGAGACCCAGTACTTC. Protein sequence: CASSLGGMAETQYF.

The chain has TRBV7-9 and TRBJ1-4; no clear D gene. V was clipped by 4 bases and J by 8 bases, with 8 bases between them. The CDR3 totals 12 residues. Germline CDR1 SEHNR, CDR2 FQNEAQ (reference sequence). The CDR3 reads CASSSEAEKLFF. CDR3 nucleotides: TGTGCCAGCAGCTCAGAGGCCGAAAAACTGTTTTTT.

V and J are TRBV4-1 and TRBJ1-1; D call uncertain. CDR1 and CDR2 from the germline V gene are MGHRA and YSYEKL. The CDR3 is 16 residues long. V lost 0 bases to trimming and J lost 1 base, with 12 bases between them. The CDR3 sequence is CASSQESAGGNTEAFF. The CDR3 nucleotides read TGCGCCAGCAGCCAAGAATCAGCTGGCGGGAACACTGAAGCTTTCTTT.

This clonotype was observed many times. V usage is TRBV19 and J usage is TRBJ1-1; D gene unclear. Looked up from germline, CDR1 is LNHDA and CDR2 is SQIVND (reference sequence). V was clipped by 3 bases and J by 2 bases, with 13 bases between them. This CDR3 is 15 amino acids long. This CDR3 is CASSMNHLPNTEAFF. DNA of the CDR3: TGTGCCAGTAGTATGAACCACCTTCCTAACACTGAAGCTTTCTTT. Using reference TRBV19 and TRBJ1-1 for the parts outside the CDR3, the full variable domain is DGGITQSPKYLFRKEGQNVTLSCEQNLNHDAMYWYRQDPGQGLRLIYYSQIVNDFQKGDIAEGYSVSREKKESFPLTVTSAQKNPTAFYLCASSMNHLPNTEAFFGQGTRLTVV.

The rearrangement joins TRBV6-5 to TRBJ1-4; D may be TRBD1 (5 bases). Per the germline V gene, CDR1 is MNHEY and CDR2 is SVGAGI. CDR3 length: 14 amino acids. V gave up 0 bases and J gave up 10 bases, with 12 bases separating them. The CDR3 region is CASSYSPGRGKLFF. CDR3 nucleotide sequence: TGTGCCAGCAGTTACTCGCCAGGGCGGGGAAAACTGTTTTTT.

The rearrangement uses TRBV7-2 and TRBJ2-7; D may correspond to TRBD1 or TRBD2 (5 bases each). Germline V lookup: CDR1 SGHTA, CDR2 FQGNSA. The CDR3 has 15 amino acids. V shed 0 bases and J shed 2 bases, with 11 bases lying between them. CDR3 amino acids: CASSLAGVGTYEQYF. The CDR3 DNA reads as TGTGCCAGCAGCTTAGCAGGGGTCGGGACCTACGAGCAGTACTTC.

This clonotype was observed many times. The J gene is TRBJ2-7, the V gene TRBV16; TRBD1 matches at 10 bases. Unmatched junction bases numbered 6, after V lost 4 bases and J lost 12 bases. The CDR3 is 12 amino acids. Looked up from germline, CDR1 is KGHSY and CDR2 is FQNENV. The CDR3 protein is CASSPDRGRPYF. CDR3 DNA: TGTGCCAGCAGCCCAGACAGGGGGCGGCCGTACTTC.

This clonotype was recorded once. This chain joins TRBV19 and TRBJ1-2; 8 bases line up with TRBD1. The V gene end was trimmed by 3 bases and the J gene end by 4 bases; junction bases not matched to a gene: 4. The CDR3 sequence is 14 residues long. Germline V lookup: CDR1 LNHDA, CDR2 SQIVND (reference sequence). The CDR3: CASSITGGTYGYTF. The CDR3 DNA reads as TGTGCCAGTAGTATTACAGGGGGGACCTATGGCTACACCTTC.

To note about this clonotype: A much bigger clone sits one base away, suggesting this may be a read error. The chain links TRBV4-1 to TRBJ2-5, with D uncertain. V lost 0 bases and J 6 bases, leaving 8 bases between the germline ends. The V gene's germline CDR1 is MGHRA and CDR2 YSYEKL. The CDR3 totals 13 residues. The chain's CDR3 is CASSQEGWQTQYF. For the CDR3, the DNA is TGCGCCAGCAGCCAAGAGGGCTGGCAGACCCAGTACTTC.

Note on this clonotype: One end of the junction is discordant with germline, which a read error may explain. The V and J genes are TRBV7-9 and TRBJ1-2, with D possibly TRBD1 on 6 matching bases. Germline loops: CDR1 SEHNR, CDR2 FQNEAQ (reference sequence). The CDR3 runs 13 residues. CDR3 nucleotide sequence: TGTGCGAGCAGCTTAGAACAGGGCTATGGCTACACCTTC. This codes for CASSLEQGYGYTF.

The CDR3 reads CARANQGSYEYEQYF. In nucleotides, the CDR3 is TGTGCCAGGGCAAATCAGGGGTCCTACGAGTACGAGCAGTACTTC. The genes are TRBV6-4 and TRBJ2-7, with D possibly TRBD1 on 6 matching bases. This CDR3 has 15 residues. CDR1 and CDR2 (germline): MRHNA, SNTAGT. With 9 bases removed from V and 4 bases from J, the gap between germline ends came to 22 bases.

Remarks on this clonotype: This may arise from a read error, as a much more abundant clone is one base away. The chain is built from TRBV7-2 and TRBJ1-1, with a weak D call TRBD1 (5 bases). The V gene's germline CDR1 is SGHTA and CDR2 FQGNSA. Trimming took 6 bases from V and 6 from J, leaving 11 bases between them. This CDR3 has 12 amino acids. The CDR3 sequence: CASSGGGAEAFF. CDR3 in DNA: TGTGCCAGCAGTGGGGGGGGGGCTGAAGCTTTCTTT.

Ten or more counts support this clonotype. The J gene is TRBJ1-2, the V gene TRBV6-5; 9 nucleotides agree with TRBD1. J was trimmed by 4 bases and V by 3 bases; bases with no gene match: 6. The germline V gene encodes CDR1 MNHEY and CDR2 SVGAGI. CDR3 size: 15 residues. CDR3 residues: CASSYGKDRGYGYTF. The CDR3 nucleotides are TGTGCCAGCAGTTATGGAAAGGACAGGGGCTATGGCTACACCTTC.

V and J are TRBV20-1 and TRBJ1-2; no definite D call. Trimming stripped 0 bases from V and 2 bases from J, with 10 bases between. The germline gives CDR1 DFQATT, CDR2 SNEGSKA (reference sequence). The CDR3 spans 14 residues. The CDR3 protein is CSARDSSTNYGYTF. As DNA, the CDR3 is TGCAGTGCTAGAGATTCATCGACAAACTATGGCTACACCTTC.

Note on this clonotype: With a much larger clone just one base away, this may be a read error. The genes are TRBV12-3 or TRBV12-4 and TRBJ1-1; a weak D match, TRBD1 (5 bases). The CDR3 spans 12 residues. With 5 bases removed from V and 7 bases from J, the gap between germline ends came to 11 bases. In DNA form, the CDR3 reads TGTGCCAGCAGTAACGGCAGGGTTGAAGCTTTCTTT. Protein: CASSNGRVEAFF.

This clonotype was counted ten times or more. The V and J genes are TRBV12-3 or TRBV12-4 and TRBJ1-5; D is unclear. The V and J ends lost 4 bases and 5 bases respectively, with 15 bases between them. CDR3 length equals 15 residues. The CDR3 coding sequence is TGTGCCAGCAGTTCTGTCGGACGAGATTATCAGCCCCAGCATTTT. This codes for CASSSVGRDYQPQHF.

Note on this clonotype: A read error may account for a junction end that differs from germline. The genes are TRBV12-5 and TRBJ2-7, with TRBD1 matching over 9 bases. The CDR3 is 16 residues long. Germline values: CDR1 LGHNT, CDR2 FRNRAP. The CDR3 reads CPSGPRPRDRVYEQYF. CDR3 nucleotides: TGTCCTAGTGGCCCCCGACCCCGGGACAGGGTTTACGAGCAGTACTTC.